Following are 24 T cell receptor beta chains from one sample sequenced in a study of cytomegalovirus exposure and HLA in healthy donors. PCR used 60 Vbeta primers and 13 Jbeta primers. Profiling relied on immunoSEQ multiplex PCR, and the TCRdb table lists in-frame clones only, not all of them. The sample lists about 200,000 clones; 75% to 85% were seen once. The sample comprised PBMCs. These receptors were taken from a woman between 50 and 59 years old in good health and CMV-seronegative.

This chain uses TRBV15 with TRBJ1-1; 7 bases match TRBD1. The CDR3 covers 17 residues. The J segment lost 0 bases and the V segment lost 3 bases, leaving 10 bases of the junction unmatched. The germline V gene encodes CDR1 LNHNV and CDR2 YYDKDF (reference sequence). CDR3 residues: CATSRSPGQMMNTEAFF. The CDR3 DNA sequence: TGTGCCACCAGCAGGTCCCCGGGACAGATGATGAACACTGAAGCTTTCTTT.

The V and J genes are TRBV19 and TRBJ1-5; TRBD1 aligns across 7 bases. Looked up from germline, CDR1 is LNHDA and CDR2 is SQIVND (reference sequence). After removal of 2 bases from V and 0 bases from J, the junction contained 4 bases not matched to a gene. The CDR3 covers 16 residues. The CDR3 here is CASSIRGRGSNQPQHF. As DNA, the CDR3 is TGTGCCAGTAGTATAAGGGGGCGAGGTAGCAATCAGCCCCAGCATTTT.

J is TRBJ2-7 and V is TRBV4-2, with TRBD2 identical over 9 bases. The CDR3 covers 15 residues. J lost 3 bases, V lost 4 bases, and 7 bases had no gene match. CDR1 is LGHNA and CDR2 is YNFKEQ in the germline V gene. CDR3 in DNA: TGTGCCAGCAGCCGGACCGGGACTAGCCTCTACGAGCAGTACTTC. Its protein is CASSRTGTSLYEQYF.

V is TRBV27 and J is TRBJ2-1; TRBD2 agrees at 8 bases. The CDR3 length is 16 residues. CDR1 MNHEY and CDR2 SMNVEV come from the germline V gene (reference sequence). With 5 bases clipped from V and 7 bases from J, the junction kept 13 bases outside the gene matches. CDR3 coding DNA: TGTGCCAGCAGTCCCCATCAACCGGGACTAGGGAATGAGCAGTTCTTC. Translation: CASSPHQPGLGNEQFF.

The chain couples TRBV6-5 to TRBJ1-2, with 7 bases identical to TRBD1. V trimming: 6 bases; J trimming: 4 bases; junction bases outside the gene matches: 8. Germline CDR1 is MNHEY and CDR2 is SVGAGI. This CDR3 is built from 14 residues. DNA of the CDR3: TGTGCCAGCAGCCGACAGGGATGGAGCTATGGCTACACCTTC. Amino acid sequence: CASSRQGWSYGYTF.

The V and J genes are TRBV29-1 and TRBJ2-3; 9 nucleotides match TRBD2. This CDR3 is built from 16 residues. Germline CDR1 is SQVTM and CDR2 is ANQGSEA. The V gene end was trimmed by 6 bases and the J gene end by 4 bases; junction bases not matched to a gene: 14. The CDR3 DNA reads as TGCAGCGTGGGCGGGGGGGCCGCCGAATCCCCAGATACGCAGTATTTT. Its protein product is CSVGGGAAESPDTQYF.

The rearrangement uses TRBV6-5 and TRBJ2-7; 8 bases are a match to TRBD1. V shed 0 bases and J 2 bases; nucleotides not matched to a gene: 3. From germline, CDR1 is MNHEY and CDR2 SVGAGI. CDR3 length equals 15 residues. The CDR3 loop reads CASSYSRDRTYEQYF. The CDR3 DNA sequence: TGTGCCAGCAGTTACTCGCGGGACAGGACCTACGAGCAGTACTTC.

This clone came up once. This chain uses TRBV18 with TRBJ2-1; D may be TRBD1 (6 bases). CDR1 and CDR2 from the germline V gene are KGHSH and LQKENI. This CDR3 region has 15 residues. Trimming left V 3 bases short and J 9 bases short, with 18 bases between. The CDR3 nucleotides are TGTGCCAGCTCACCGATTAGTTCAGGGGAAAGTGAGCAGTTCTTC. Its protein product is CASSPISSGESEQFF. The full variable domain, completed using reference TRBV18 and TRBJ2-1, is NAGVMQNPRHLVRRRGQEARLRCSPMKGHSHVYWYRQLPEEGLKFMVYLQKENIIDESGMPKERFSAEFPKEGPSILRIQQVVRGDSAAYFCASSPISSGESEQFFGPGTRLTVL.

The chain combines TRBV9 with TRBJ2-1; 8 bases line up with TRBD2. Trimming cost V 2 bases and J 4 bases; bases outside gene matches: 14. Germline V lookup: CDR1 SGDLS, CDR2 YYNGEE. The CDR3 runs to 18 residues. The CDR3 DNA follows: TGTGCCAGCAGCGTCTTTTCTGGGGCCGGCGGGGGGTACAATGAGCAGTTCTTC. This encodes CASSVFSGAGGGYNEQFF.

CDR3 DNA: TGTGCCAGCAGCTTAGCGGGCCCGGGGGACTCCTACGAGCAGTACTTC. Translating it yields CASSLAGPGDSYEQYF. V gene TRBV7-2 combines with J gene TRBJ2-7; a weak D match, TRBD2 (6 bases). Germline V gene sequence: CDR1 SGHTA, CDR2 FQGNSA. V lost 0 bases, J lost 0 bases, and 12 bases lay in between. The CDR3 contains 16 residues. The full variable domain, rest sourced from reference TRBV7-2 and TRBJ2-7, is GAGVSQSPSNKVTEKGKDVELRCDPISGHTALYWYRQSLGQGLEFLIYFQGNSAPDKSGLPSDRFSAERTGGSVSTLTIQRTQQEDSAVYLCASSLAGPGDSYEQYFGPGTRLTVT.

V usage is TRBV7-2 and J usage is TRBJ1-1, with a tentative D call TRBD1 (6 bases). The length of the CDR3 is 16 residues. Germline lookup yields CDR1 SGHTA and CDR2 FQGNSA. The V end was cut by 1 base, the J end by 3 bases, with 15 bases between. CDR3 region: CASSLGGRAGDTEAFF. CDR3 bases: TGTGCCAGCAGCTTAGGGGGGCGGGCAGGTGACACTGAAGCTTTCTTT. The variable domain in full, completed from reference TRBV7-2 and TRBJ1-1, reads GAGVSQSPSNKVTEKGKDVELRCDPISGHTALYWYRQSLGQGLEFLIYFQGNSAPDKSGLPSDRFSAERTGGSVSTLTIQRTQQEDSAVYLCASSLGGRAGDTEAFFGQGTRLTVV.

The chain employs TRBV18 and TRBJ1-1, with TRBD1 identical over 9 bases. The J segment lost 4 bases and the V segment lost 4 bases, leaving 10 bases of the junction unmatched. Per the germline V gene, CDR1 is KGHSH and CDR2 is LQKENI. This CDR3 has 16 residues. The CDR3 DNA follows: TGTGCCAGCTCACTCGAACAGGGGGCGCGCGGCACTGAAGCTTTCTTT. Encoded protein: CASSLEQGARGTEAFF.

This chain joins TRBV18 and TRBJ1-6, with D uncertain. The CDR3 totals 15 residues. CDR1 is KGHSH, CDR2 LQKENI, per germline. Between the trimmed V and J ends, which lost 1 base and 5 bases, there was a span of 9 bases. The CDR3: CASSPLWGDNSPLHF. DNA for the CDR3: TGTGCCAGCTCACCACTTTGGGGAGATAATTCACCCCTCCACTTT.

This chain links TRBV25-1 with TRBJ1-6, with TRBD1 identical over 8 bases. The CDR3 contains 16 residues. Trimming cost V 1 base and J 8 bases; bases outside gene matches: 7. Germline CDR1 MGHDK, CDR2 SYGVNS. In nucleotides, the CDR3 is TGTGCCAGCAGTGAATTGGGGACAGGCGGACATTCACCCCTCCACTTT. It specifies CASSELGTGGHSPLHF.

CDR3 residues: CASSPLRGGENTEAFF. CDR3 nucleotides: TGTGCCAGCTCCCCCCTCCGAGGGGGCGAGAACACTGAAGCTTTCTTT. The rearrangement joins TRBV18 to TRBJ1-1, with 7 bases identical to TRBD1. V lost 6 bases to trimming and J lost 1 base; unmatched junction nucleotides: 11. Germline-derived CDR1 and CDR2 are KGHSH and LQKENI. There are 16 residues in the CDR3.

About this clone: Other DNA sequences in this sample translate to the same CDR3. The chain is built from TRBV5-6 and TRBJ1-2; no definite D call. The CDR3 contains 13 residues. Trimming stripped 1 base from V and 4 bases from J, with 8 bases between. Germline V CDR1 and CDR2: SGHDT, YYEEEE. The CDR3 nucleotides are TGTGCCAGCAGCTTGAACGGTCTCTATGGCTACACCTTC. Translating it yields CASSLNGLYGYTF.

The V and J genes are TRBV10-2 and TRBJ1-2; 7 bases line up with TRBD1. Germline loops: CDR1 WSHSY, CDR2 SAAADI. Losses at the gene ends were 6 bases for V and 8 bases for J; bases not matched to a gene: 9. The CDR3 contains 13 residues. The CDR3 coding sequence is TGCGCCAGCAGCCACAGGGACAGTCGCGGCTACACCTTC. Amino acid sequence: CASSHRDSRGYTF.

This clone was recorded a few times. The chain combines TRBV6-5 with TRBJ1-4, with D perhaps TRBD1 (6 bases). Trimming stripped 2 bases from V and 8 bases from J, with 12 bases between. The CDR3 consists of 14 residues. Germline V gene data show CDR1 as MNHEY and CDR2 as SVGAGI. In DNA form, the CDR3 reads TGTGCCAGCAGTTACAGCAGGGGTGACGAAAAACTGTTTTTT. Protein: CASSYSRGDEKLFF.

This chain joins TRBV5-1 and TRBJ2-7, with D perhaps TRBD2 (6 bases). V was cut by 1 base and J by 2 bases, with 19 bases left in between. The CDR3 spans 17 residues. Germline V gene data show CDR1 as SGHRS and CDR2 as YFSETQ. The CDR3 DNA follows: TGCGCCAGCAGCTTGACCGAGAGCGGGCCCCGTACCTACGAGCAGTACTTC. Translating it yields CASSLTESGPRTYEQYF.

The gene calls are TRBV29-1 and TRBJ2-1; D is ambiguous. Trimming took off 6 bases at V and 4 bases at J, with 16 bases between the two ends. CDR1 and CDR2 from the germline V gene are SQVTM and ANQGSEA. CDR3 length: 14 residues. CDR3 amino acids: CSVPFDGAYNEQFF. The CDR3 DNA reads as TGCAGCGTGCCTTTTGACGGAGCATACAATGAGCAGTTCTTC.

This clone showed up just a few times. The chain couples TRBV15 to TRBJ1-5; a weak D match, TRBD1 (5 bases). The germline V gene has CDR1 LNHNV and CDR2 YYDKDF (reference sequence). V lost 5 bases, J lost 7 bases, and 15 bases lay in between. This CDR3 has 14 amino acids. The CDR3 region has the DNA TGTGCCACCAGCGGTCAGGGCTGGGGCCAGCCCCAGCATTTT. It codes for CATSGQGWGQPQHF.

The chain couples TRBV29-1 to TRBJ2-2; D may be TRBD1 (5 bases). The CDR3 runs 14 residues. In germline, CDR1 is SQVTM, CDR2 ANQGSEA. Trimming took off 4 bases at V and 1 base at J, with 10 bases between the two ends. The chain's CDR3 is CSVGATGNTGELFF. For the CDR3, the DNA is TGCAGCGTTGGGGCTACAGGGAACACCGGGGAGCTGTTTTTT.

The chain recombines TRBV7-6 with TRBJ1-2, with D perhaps matching TRBD1 (6 bases). The CDR3 runs to 14 residues. Trimming took off 7 bases at V and 2 bases at J, with 14 bases between the two ends. Germline V gene data show CDR1 as SGHVS and CDR2 as FNYEAQ. The CDR3 region is CASNPGHSNYGYTF. The CDR3 nucleotides read TGTGCCAGCAACCCGGGACACTCAAACTATGGCTACACCTTC.

This clone occurred a few times. This sequence joins TRBV4-3 and TRBJ1-3; D call uncertain. V gave up 2 bases and J gave up 0 bases, with 14 bases separating them. The CDR3 contains 17 residues. Looked up from germline, CDR1 is LGHNA and CDR2 is YSLEER. The CDR3 region is CASSQTPQTVSGNTIYF. The CDR3 DNA reads TGCGCCAGCAGCCAAACCCCACAGACCGTCTCTGGAAACACCATATATTTT.